This TCR beta chain appears in the sequencing data of a study of blood T cell repertoires in COVID-19. Study information: The origin of the acute and convalescent COVID-19 samples was the United States, Italy and Spain.

Profiling relied on immunoSEQ multiplex PCR, and the TCRdb table lists in-frame clones only, not all of them. The profile shows about 410,000 clones, 85% to 90% of them singletons. Cohort assignment relied on participant-reported clinical history. Looked up from germline, CDR1 is ENHRY and CDR2 is SYGVKD. The trim removed 4 bases at V and 8 bases at J, leaving 7 bases unmatched. CDR3 length: 13 amino acids. The sequence came from a woman in her twenties or thirties who had recovered from COVID-19. The chain couples TRBV10-3 to TRBJ1-1; 7 nucleotides agree with TRBD1. The sample taken for sequencing was PBMCs or T cells enriched from blood (not recorded which). CDR3 loop: CAISAGQRTEAFF. The CDR3 coding sequence is TGTGCCATCAGTGCGGGACAGAGAACGGAAGCTTTCTTT.